This T cell receptor (beta chain) was profiled in a study of response to subunit inactivated influenza vaccine. Germline-derived CDR1 and CDR2 are MNHEY and SVGAGI. The CDR3 has 14 residues. Between the trimmed V and J ends, which lost 0 bases and 3 bases, there was a span of 9 bases. This clonotype was seen a handful of times. TCRdb called the RT-PCR reads again in MiXCR, with one record for every CDR3 protein. Among 500,000 to 550,000 distinct CDR3 sequences listed, roughly a quarter were seen once. The same sample was also used in a study of T cells expressing NK-cell markers. That work contributes: 5'RACE template switching with UMIs generated TCR beta cDNA.

The J gene is TRBJ2-7, the V gene TRBV6-5; D unclear. The sequence derives from a man aged 45 to 65 who received an inactivated influenza vaccine. The starting material was CD4+ T cells sorted from PBMCs, obtained 11 to 12 days after vaccination. The CDR3 spells CASSYSITDYEQYF. The CDR3, as DNA: TGTGCCAGCAGTTACTCGATCACGGACTACGAGCAGTACTTC.